This T cell receptor (beta chain) came from a study of cytomegalovirus exposure and HLA in healthy donors (TCRdb year 2017). Some background on the complete study: An earlier analysis of approximately 550 of the donors reported roughly 300 Gb of sequence data and roughly 100 million unique TCR beta sequences from roughly 180 million T cells. The study aimed to test whether signatures of past pathogen exposure could be identified by cataloging public T cell receptors. Besides the first cohort of hundreds of subjects, a separate validation cohort made up of 120 different subjects was used. An earlier analysis of 587 of the donors applied high-throughput TCR beta sequencing to assess whether each TCR beta V gene segment acted as functional or pseudogenic. A handful of DR-DQ haplotypes were handled as single units for association and clustering because linkage in the cohort was strong. An early release covering some 640 HLA-typed donors comprised about 300 gigabases of sequencing data and roughly 85 million unique TCR sequences. Both class I and class II loci were covered by HLA typing, at four-digit resolution. Typing coverage differed by locus: A, B, C, DRB1 and DQB1 were typed in roughly 620-630 donors, DQA1 in 500 to 550, DPA1 in some 570, and DPB1 in roughly 450. The genetic ancestry cluster associated with self-reported Caucasian donors included around four fifths of the roughly 360 genotyped donors. The study used immunosequencing to profile the T cell repertoires of 670 or so subjects and linked those repertoires to cytomegalovirus serostatus. Donor age, sex, ethnicity and CMV serostatus were collected together with the repertoire data. In a later genetic analysis, genome-wide SNP genotypes for about three fifths of the roughly 670 donors were used, and that subset was treated as a discovery cohort. All discovery cohort repertoires had been generated on a single sequencing platform. High-throughput TCR immunosequencing, statistical association of individual TCRs with disease status, and machine learning were combined to predict cytomegalovirus infection status. A later analysis re-analyzed previously published TCR beta repertoires from 666 donors and added high-resolution HLA genotyping to study TCR occurrence patterns. The later analysis used no new phenotypic data to find candidate immune exposures, relying instead on TCR beta sequences and their occurrence across donors. Among several hundred genotyped donors of the cohort, an average of roughly 230,000 unique TCR beta nucleotide sequences was sequenced per donor, of which roughly 17% were non-productive. Study-level results and caveats: Three of the identified cytomegalovirus-associated TCR beta chains were confirmed in vitro to be specific for cytomegalovirus antigens. A further reported finding was that TCR beta sequences accurately predicted the HLA-A and HLA-B alleles for most subjects in the first cohort. The cohort was sequenced for TCR beta chains only, and without alpha or paired-chain data the features that could be detected were limited. It was suggested by the authors that the approach could potentially be generalized to other disease states and immunological phenotypes. Assigning TCR associations to individual alleles was difficult when HLA alleles, especially DR and DQ, strongly co-occurred. Several of the top co-occurrence clusters appeared to be linked to parvovirus B19, influenza, CMV and Epstein-Barr virus, according to a later analysis. While some public TCRs were present in many individuals, most TCR sequences turned up only very rarely across donors. Specific HLA alleles were associated with roughly 17,000 TCR beta sequences at a false discovery rate of 0.05 in a later analysis. In the study, 164 TCR beta chains were listed as associated with cytomegalovirus. Roughly uniform sequencing depth across donors was assumed in presence/absence analyses, although this assumption may not hold. In a later genetic analysis, a missense DCLRE1C variant was associated with V-gene and J-gene trimming of TCR beta chains, and the association was replicated in an independent cohort. Immune exposure information for the cohort was limited to CMV serostatus. Some IMGT-functional V segments, including TRBV6-2 and TRBV6-3, could not be distinguished by the 87-base-pair reads and were therefore excluded. Correlated functional status among segregating V segments might be attributable to linkage disequilibrium, but an unknown experimental factor could not be ruled out. A cluster of highly shared sequence variants was judged likely to represent a technical artifact of the sequencing pipeline. Cytomegalovirus status was reported to be diagnosed by the classifier with high specificity and sensitivity in both the original and validation cohorts. Compared with equally common non-associated chains, HLA-associated TCR beta chains in a later analysis were more clonally expanded and had lower generation probabilities. Because counts were too low, 15 or so rarely observed V segments, including chromosome 9 orphons, were excluded from the earlier analysis of 587 of the donors. In a later analysis, TCR association rates were found to vary across HLA loci, with the most associated TCRs seen for DRB1 alleles and the fewest for HLA-C alleles. Because HLA typing was unavailable for some donors at each locus, only the typed subset was used in association tests. An earlier analysis of approximately 600 of the donors showed that most TCR beta V segments appeared in productive rearrangements either about 87% or about 30% of the time, which broadly matched IMGT annotations. In a later analysis, most CMV-associated TCR beta chains were found to appear HLA-restricted, with HLA associations seemingly driven largely by CMV exposure. According to a later genetic analysis, donors in an Asian-associated ancestry cluster had fewer N-insertions in productive TCRs than the approximately 630-donor mean.

Sequences MNHEY (CDR1) and SVGAGI (CDR2) are obtained from the germline V gene. The CDR3 has 13 amino acids, counting the end cysteine and phenylalanine. The only DNA kept is the CDR3, 39 bases in frame from the first base. The germline ends are 11 bases apart after V is trimmed by 6 bases and J by 8 bases. Library preparation employed the immunoSEQ multiplex PCR assay. For the multiplex PCR, a mixture combining 60 forward primers for TCR Vbeta segments and 13 reverse primers for TCR Jbeta segments was used. The CDR3 region of rearranged TCR beta genes was amplified from genomic DNA by a multiplex PCR assay. The amplified TCR beta libraries were sequenced on the Illumina HiSeq System as 87-base-pair reads. The paper's data handling went like this. In a later analysis, some 80 million unique TCR beta chains were counted across the 500 to 850 repertoires, and some 10 million of these chains were shared by at least two donors. To remove PCR and sequencing errors, raw reads were error-corrected and collapsed into unique sequences using a nearest-neighbor algorithm that merged closely related sequences. V, D and J gene segments were assigned by aligning CDR3 sequences to IMGT reference sequences. For a sequence to be retained, at least a six-nucleotide match to both a V gene segment and a J gene segment was required. Rearrangements were classified as productive when the CDR3 lacked stop codons and remained in frame with V and J, and all other rearrangements were classified as non-productive. CDR3 was defined by IMGT convention, running from the second conserved V-encoded cysteine to the conserved J-encoded phenylalanine. The earlier analysis of about 500 of the donors excluded sequences that lacked an unambiguous match to a single V gene segment. In an earlier analysis of 587 of the donors, a V segment was called functional when productive rearrangements were above 56.7%, and segregating when the standard deviation between donors exceeded 5%. A statistical classification framework was developed to diagnose cytomegalovirus status using the catalog of TCR beta chain sequences. In a later analysis, V and J genes were assigned by comparing TCR nucleotide sequences against IMGT/GENE-DB human TR gene sequences. A later analysis assigned CDR3 sequences and most-parsimonious VDJ recombination scenarios with the TCRdist pipeline. A later analysis defined each TCR beta chain by its CDR3 amino acid sequence plus V-gene family, and excluded reads lacking a unique V-gene family. A later analysis removed several hundred highly shared, low-generation-probability nucleotide sequences to deal with suspected cross-contamination and a sequencing artifact. For each public chain, a later analysis derived a clonal expansion index from normalized ranks of inferred template counts within each repertoire. Generation probabilities in a later analysis came from a VDJ recombination model fitted to out-of-frame rearrangements, and those results were checked against IGoR. In a later analysis, hypergeometric tests were used to score TCR-TCR, TCR-HLA and TCR-CMV co-occurrence, with a repertoire-size bias correction applied to TCR pairs. To estimate false discovery rates, a later analysis permuted the HLA or CMV assignments 20 times. In a later analysis, co-occurring TCRs were grouped with DBSCAN, and TCRdist sequence similarity was added when clustering was performed within HLA-allele-positive subsets. Repertoires with fewer than 30,000 or more than 120,000 public chains were left out of co-occurrence clustering, as were a handful of repertoires with anomalous nucleotide sharing. This is the immuneACCESS table as TCRdb keeps it, with only in-frame sequences that have V and J called. A part of the clones is gone; compared with another copy, unresolved V genes explain less than half, and the rest is unexplained. Clonal size and the V and J genes are those of that table, whereas D and trimming came from the DNA. The sample table records 95,000 to 100,000 clones; 76% of these occur just once. Jointly, the top ten make up 1.5% to 2.5% of the sample.

The cohort consisted of 666 healthy bone marrow donors. At the time of sampling, all cohort members were nominally healthy, though unrecorded immune exposures were likely present. The donor was CMV seronegative and belonged to the group of 350 to 400 seronegative cohort members. Every donor gave a peripheral blood sample, and the peripheral blood mononuclear cells from that sample were used for TCR beta sequencing. The Qiagen DNeasy Blood Extraction Kit was used to extract genomic DNA from the blood cell samples. Regarding this clone: Its antigen specificity is not known. Qualities for individual bases were not recorded, and no much larger clone is one base off.

This receptor chain uses TRBV6-5 and TRBJ1-6, with no reliable assignment of the D segment. Sample: PBMCs. This receptor was identified in a man aged 35-49 years in good health and CMV-seronegative. The CDR3 here reads CASSPTQYSPLHF. The nucleotides are TGTGCCAGCAGCCCTACACAGTATTCACCCCTCCACTTT.